This record covers a single TCR beta chain. Its cognate antigen is unknown. The junction shows a germline mismatch at one end, possibly a read error. CDR3-region Arm-PCR and iRepertoire HTBI primers produced the TCR beta libraries. TCRdb re-derived calls from the multiplex PCR reads in MiXCR, one entry per CDR3 protein. The data hold about 340,000 distinct CDR3 sequences, with around 20% observed a single time. The time point here: persistent/refractory GD, antithyroid drugs over 5 years with positive TRAb. PBMC RNA was the source of the TCR library. Under American Thyroid Association guidelines, Graves' disease was diagnosed. These data come from a study of regulatory T cells in long-lasting Graves disease. Study observations and caveats: TRBV28, TRBJ1-2 and TRBJ2-5 were favored in persistent disease. Among the persistent patients, approximately 2,900 public clonotypes were shared, more than the approximately 970 shared among new patients.

From germline, CDR1 is SGHNT and CDR2 YENEEA. The CDR3 is 14 amino acids. Material: peripheral blood mononuclear cells (PBMCs), obtained when the disease was refractory, from a patient treated with antithyroid drugs. The chain uses TRBV11-3 and TRBJ1-2; D not certain. This sequence originates from a female donor with Graves disease. As DNA, the CDR3 is TGTGCCAACAGCTTAGGTTTTGACAACCAACGTCAGACCTTC. Protein sequence: CANSLGFDNQRQTF.